The T cell receptor beta chain described here comes from a study of blood T cells in healthy people across ages. Study-level information: Template switching caught about one barcoded beta molecule for each two T cells.

The ends were cut back, 8 bases at V and 0 bases at J, with 8 bases in the middle. The CDR3 is 12 residues long. Combining a sample-barcoded 5' primer with a J-beta primer mix, a second PCR ran for 7 to 11 cycles. One entry per CDR3 protein results from TCRdb running MiXCR on the 5' RACE reads. The sample yields fewer than 800,000 distinct CDR3 sequences, 25% seen once. These same data were also listed under a study on T cells of mothers and their children. That paper adds: A few healthy Caucasian mothers and their six children donated.

Input material: blood. The chain has TRBV12-3 or TRBV12-4 and TRBJ2-7; D ambiguous. The clonotype originates from a boy younger than 18 in good health. Here the CDR3 reads CASESGSYEQYF. CDR3 DNA: TGTGCCAGCGAGTCAGGCTCCTACGAGCAGTACTTC.